What follows describes a single TCR beta chain. The antigen is undetermined. All of the isolated RNA was reverse transcribed, so expressed TCRB transcripts were sequenced. The data were produced by immunoSEQ multiplex PCR, yet TCRdb's version contains in-frame clones alone and is incomplete. Of some 130,000 clones in the sample, roughly 10% are singletons; the top ten hold 0.7% to 0.85%. V lost 5 bases and J lost 5, with 9 bases in between. This CDR3 is 12 amino acids long. In germline, CDR1 is MNHEY, CDR2 SVGAGI. These data are taken from a study of beta chain features in type 1 diabetes. Notes on the study in general: The naive, central memory and Treg TCRB repertoires showed an apparent similarity that was greater among patients than among healthy donors. Shorter TCRB CDR3s, moderately but significantly so, were found in Type 1 diabetes patients in all four CD4+ subsets.

This TCR was sampled from a man aged 30 to 39 with type 1 diabetes. Material: central memory CD4+ T cells from blood. The chain employs TRBV6-5 and TRBJ1-2; the D gene is possibly TRBD1 (5 bases). For the CDR3, the DNA is TGTGCCAGCAGTGAGGGACTGTATGGCTACACCTTC. This gives the protein CASSEGLYGYTF.